The sequence of this TCR beta chain was determined in a study of control samples from healthy donors and cancer patients. The CDR3 is made up of 13 amino acids. With 4 bases removed from V and 4 bases from J, the gap between germline ends came to 12 bases. Germline V gives CDR1 SGHRS, CDR2 YFSETQ. Method: immunoSEQ multiplex PCR; TCRdb's copy keeps in-frame clones and lacks some. The sample comprises around 250,000 clones, around 79% of which are singletons, and roughly 15% rests with the top ten. What was sequenced was PBMCs. The receptor was derived from a woman aged 55-69 years with lung cancer. The chain joins TRBV5-1 to TRBJ2-7, with a tentative D call TRBD1 (6 bases). CDR3: CASSPEQGYEQYF. The CDR3 nucleotides read TGCGCCAGCAGCCCTGAACAGGGTTACGAGCAGTACTTC.